The 8 T cell receptor beta chains below were found in one sample sequenced in a study of T cells in Graves' hyperthyroidism and ophthalmopathy. TCR beta CDR3 regions were amplified from RNA. TCR CDR3 regions were first amplified by RT-PCR with HTBI primers. MiXCR, run by TCRdb on the multiplex PCR reads, gives a single entry per CDR3 protein. The sample has about 530,000 distinct CDR3 sequences; under 20% are singletons. The sequenced sample was blood. The receptors here all came from a woman in her late teens or twenties with Graves' ophthalmopathy.

This clonotype has more than one count but fewer than ten. The chain employs TRBV19 and TRBJ2-7; a weak D match, TRBD1 (5 bases). The germline V and J ends were trimmed by 3 bases and 2 bases, with 8 bases remaining between them. This CDR3 comprises 13 residues. Looked up from germline, CDR1 is LNHDA and CDR2 is SQIVND (reference sequence). The CDR3 here is CASSMGHPYEQYF. CDR3 nucleotide sequence: TGTGCCAGTAGTATGGGGCACCCCTACGAGCAGTACTTC.

This clonotype was recorded many times. The chain carries TRBV4-1 and TRBJ2-7; D uncertain. Germline V gene lookup returns CDR1 MGHRA and CDR2 YSYEKL. The CDR3 sequence is 14 residues long. Between the trimmed V and J ends, which lost 0 bases and 3 bases, there was a span of 9 bases. CDR3 sequence (DNA): TGCGCCAGCAGCCAAGAGGGCGGCATCTACGAGCAGTACTTC. Its translation is CASSQEGGIYEQYF.

At least ten counts were recorded for this clonotype. The chain carries TRBV11-2 and TRBJ2-5; D is undetermined. Between the trimmed V and J ends, which lost 5 bases and 9 bases, there was a span of 16 bases. This CDR3 is 13 amino acids long. Germline CDR1 reads SGHAT; CDR2 reads FQNNGV. The CDR3 sequence is CASSPRGPEAQYF. CDR3 nucleotide sequence: TGTGCCAGCAGCCCCCGAGGCCCCGAGGCCCAGTACTTC.

The J gene is TRBJ2-1, the V gene TRBV29-1, with 12 bases fitting TRBD2. The CDR3 is 18 amino acids. With V trimmed by 0 bases and J by 8 bases, 14 bases remained unmatched. CDR1 SQVTM and CDR2 ANQGSEA come from the germline V gene. The CDR3 here is CSVEDDTLAGGRSYEQFF. In DNA, the CDR3 is TGCAGCGTTGAAGATGATACTCTAGCGGGGGGGCGTTCATATGAGCAGTTCTTC.

The CDR3 loop is CASSQLTGDTNYGYTF. In DNA form, the CDR3 reads TGTGCCAGCAGCCAACTAACAGGGGATACTAACTATGGCTACACCTTC. This sequence joins TRBV28 and TRBJ1-2; 7 positions match TRBD1. Trimming took 6 bases from V and 0 from J; bases not matched to a gene: 10. This CDR3 has 16 residues. The germline V gene has CDR1 MDHEN and CDR2 SYDVKM.

The table lists this clonotype with many counts. The chain employs TRBV6-1 and TRBJ2-7, with a tentative D call TRBD1 (8 bases). The V gene lost 1 base and the J gene lost 2 bases, with 12 bases spanning the gap. The CDR3 totals 15 residues. Looked up from germline, CDR1 is MNHNS and CDR2 is SASEGT. The CDR3 sequence: CASSEGTGTTYEQYF. The CDR3 DNA reads TGTGCCAGCAGTGAAGGGACAGGGACTACCTACGAGCAGTACTTC.

In this sample, this clonotype turned up a few times. The J gene is TRBJ1-3, the V gene TRBV6-2 or TRBV6-3; no clear D gene. CDR1 and CDR2 (germline): MNHEY, SVGEGT. V was shortened by 10 bases and J by 4 bases, with 8 bases between the two germline ends. The CDR3 extends over 11 amino acids. The DNA for the CDR3 is TGTGCCACGGGAGCAGGAAACACCATATATTTT. Translated, it gives CATGAGNTIYF.

This clonotype has ten or more counts. This rearrangement joins TRBV14 to TRBJ1-1; no clear D. V lost 4 bases to trimming and J lost 6 bases, with 15 bases between them. CDR3 length: 14 amino acids. Germline CDR1 reads SGHDN; CDR2 reads FVKESK. CDR3 DNA: TGTGCCAGCAGCCGTAGGGCTTATACATCTGAAGCTTTCTTT. Translation gives CASSRRAYTSEAFF.